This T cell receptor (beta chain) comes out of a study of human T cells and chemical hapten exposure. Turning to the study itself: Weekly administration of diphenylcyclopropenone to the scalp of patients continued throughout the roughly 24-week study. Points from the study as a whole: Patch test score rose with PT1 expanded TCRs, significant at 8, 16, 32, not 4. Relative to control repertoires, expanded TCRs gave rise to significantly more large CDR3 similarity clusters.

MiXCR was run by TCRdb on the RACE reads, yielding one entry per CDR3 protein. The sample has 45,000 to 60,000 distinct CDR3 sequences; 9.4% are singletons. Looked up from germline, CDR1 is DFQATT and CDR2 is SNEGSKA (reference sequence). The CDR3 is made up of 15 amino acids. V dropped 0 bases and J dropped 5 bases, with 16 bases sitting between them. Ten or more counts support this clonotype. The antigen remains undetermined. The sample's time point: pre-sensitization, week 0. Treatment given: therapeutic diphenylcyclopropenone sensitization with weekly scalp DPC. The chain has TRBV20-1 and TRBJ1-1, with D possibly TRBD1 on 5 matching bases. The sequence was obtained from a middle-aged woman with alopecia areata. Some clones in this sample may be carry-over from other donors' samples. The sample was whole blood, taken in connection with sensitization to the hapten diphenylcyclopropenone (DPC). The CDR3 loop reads CSARDLTGGETEAFF. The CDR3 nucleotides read TGCAGTGCTAGAGACCTGACTGGGGGAGAAACTGAAGCTTTCTTT.